This TCR beta chain was identified in a study of OX40 agonist ivuxolimab in advanced cancers. Overall study context: Patients were treated with intravenous ivuxolimab, dosed at 0.01 to 10 mg/kg and infused every 2 weeks. Averaging approximately 60 years in age, with a range of about 23 to 79, the cohort was 82.7% male.

The assay was immunoSEQ multiplex PCR, and TCRdb's table has in-frame clones only and misses some. In the table there are just under 80,000 clones, approximately 91% of which are singletons. This clone is a singleton in its sample. Germline V CDR1 and CDR2: LNHDA, SQIVND (reference sequence). The CDR3 has 13 amino acids. V was pared by 2 bases and J by 6 bases, with 9 bases between. The chain recombines TRBV19 with TRBJ2-3, with D possibly matching TRBD1 (6 bases). The source is an adult with an advanced solid tumor such as melanoma, head and neck, liver or kidney cancer. The material sequenced was CD4+ or CD8+ T cells sorted from blood, taken in a trial of the OX40 agonist ivuxolimab. The DNA of the CDR3 is TGTGCCAGTAGTATAAGGGGGTACGATACGCAGTATTTT. Translated, it gives CASSIRGYDTQYF.